This T cell receptor (beta chain) was identified in a study of shared clonotypes between healthy human individuals. In germline, CDR1 is LGHNA, CDR2 YSLEER. J gave up 7 bases and V 1 base, and 0 bases lay outside the gene matches. CDR3 length: 13 amino acids. 150 to 250 ng DNA, approximately 30,000 T cell genomes, went into each sorted-subset replicate PCR. The data were produced by immunoSEQ multiplex PCR, yet TCRdb's version contains in-frame clones alone and is incomplete. The sample yields 2 million to 2.5 million clones, 85% to 95% seen once. This clonotype originated in a young man in good health. This chain joins TRBV4-3 and TRBJ2-1; 8 bases fit TRBD2. Specimen: naive CD4+ T cells sorted from blood. Subset described: CD45RA+ positively selected. CDR3 coding DNA: TGCGCCAGCAGCCAAGGCGGGAGGAATGAGCAGTTCTTC. Protein: CASSQGGRNEQFF.